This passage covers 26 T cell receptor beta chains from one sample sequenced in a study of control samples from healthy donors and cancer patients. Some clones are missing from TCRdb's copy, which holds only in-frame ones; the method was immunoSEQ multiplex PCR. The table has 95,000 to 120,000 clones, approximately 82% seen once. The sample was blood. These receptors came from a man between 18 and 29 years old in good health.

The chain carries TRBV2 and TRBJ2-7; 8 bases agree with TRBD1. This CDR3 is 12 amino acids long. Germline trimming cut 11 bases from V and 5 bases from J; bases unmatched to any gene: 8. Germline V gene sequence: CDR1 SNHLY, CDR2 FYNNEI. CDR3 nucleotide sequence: TGTGCCTTACGACAGGGGTATGACGAGCAGTACGTC. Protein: CALRQGYDEQYV.

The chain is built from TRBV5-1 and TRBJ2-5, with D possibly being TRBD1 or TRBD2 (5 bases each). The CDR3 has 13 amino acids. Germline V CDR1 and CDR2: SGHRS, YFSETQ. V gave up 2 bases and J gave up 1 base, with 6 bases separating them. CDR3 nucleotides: TGCGCCAGCAGCTTCGGGGCCCAAGAGACCCAGTACTTC. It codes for CASSFGAQETQYF.

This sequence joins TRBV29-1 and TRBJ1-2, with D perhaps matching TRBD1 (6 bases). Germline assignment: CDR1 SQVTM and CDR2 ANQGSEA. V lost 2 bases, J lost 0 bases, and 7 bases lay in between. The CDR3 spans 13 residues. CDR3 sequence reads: CSVERTANYGYTF. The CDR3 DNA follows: TGCAGCGTTGAACGGACAGCTAACTATGGCTACACCTTC.

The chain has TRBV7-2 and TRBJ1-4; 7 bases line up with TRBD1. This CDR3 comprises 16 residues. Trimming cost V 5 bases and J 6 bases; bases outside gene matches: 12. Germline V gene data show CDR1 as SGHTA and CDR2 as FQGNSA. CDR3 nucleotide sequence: TGTGCCAGCAGCCCGATGCGGGACAGAGGGGATGAAAAACTGTTTTTT. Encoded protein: CASSPMRDRGDEKLFF. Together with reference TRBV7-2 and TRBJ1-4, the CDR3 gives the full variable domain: GAGVSQSPSNKVTEKGKDVELRCDPISGHTALYWYRQSLGQGLEFLIYFQGNSAPDKSGLPSDRFSAERTGGSVSTLTIQRTQQEDSAVYLCASSPMRDRGDEKLFFGSGTQLSVL.

CDR3 sequence (DNA): TGTGCCAGTCTAACCAGCCAGGGAGTGCAGTACTTC. This translates into CASLTSQGVQYF. The V call is TRBV19, the J call TRBJ2-7; D assignment may be TRBD1 or TRBD2 (5 bases each). The CDR3 loop spans 12 amino acids. Trimming pared 8 bases from V and 9 bases from J, leaving 17 bases between. Germline CDR1 LNHDA, CDR2 SQIVND (reference sequence).

CDR3 sequence: CASSYGGGQETQYF. DNA of the CDR3: TGTGCCAGCAGTTACGGTGGAGGGCAAGAGACCCAGTACTTC. The rearrangement joins TRBV6-5 to TRBJ2-5; weak D call: TRBD2 (6 bases). There are 14 residues in the CDR3. Germline lookup yields CDR1 MNHEY and CDR2 SVGAGI. The V gene lost 2 bases and the J gene lost 2 bases, with 9 bases spanning the gap.

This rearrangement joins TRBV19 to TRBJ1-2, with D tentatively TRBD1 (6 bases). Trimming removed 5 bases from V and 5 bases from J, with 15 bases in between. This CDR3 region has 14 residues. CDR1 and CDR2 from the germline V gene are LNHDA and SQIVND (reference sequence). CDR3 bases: TGTGCCAGTAGTTTTTCGGGGGGCCCTTATGGCTACACCTTC. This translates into CASSFSGGPYGYTF.

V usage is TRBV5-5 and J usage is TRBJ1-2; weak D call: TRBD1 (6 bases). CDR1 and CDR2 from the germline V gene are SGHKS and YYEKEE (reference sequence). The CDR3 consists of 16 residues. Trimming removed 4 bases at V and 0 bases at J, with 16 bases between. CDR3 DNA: TGTGCCAGCAGCGCCTCCGGGACAACCGCTAACTATGGCTACACCTTC. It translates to CASSASGTTANYGYTF.

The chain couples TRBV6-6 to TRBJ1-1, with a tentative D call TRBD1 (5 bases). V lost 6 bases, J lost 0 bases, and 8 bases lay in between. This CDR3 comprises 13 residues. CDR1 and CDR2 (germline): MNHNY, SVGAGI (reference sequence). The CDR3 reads CASRTAMNTEAFF. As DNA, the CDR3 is TGTGCCAGCAGGACAGCCATGAACACTGAAGCTTTCTTT.

The CDR3 DNA is TGTGCCAGCATAGGTGAAAATGAAAAACTGTTTTTT. Translating it yields CASIGENEKLFF. The chain recombines TRBV2 with TRBJ1-4; D is uncertain. Trimming stripped 7 bases from V and 5 bases from J, with 8 bases between. Germline V gene data show CDR1 as SNHLY and CDR2 as FYNNEI. The CDR3 is 12 amino acids. The whole variable domain, remainder taken from reference TRBV2 and TRBJ1-4, is EPEVTQTPSHQVTQMGQEVILRCVPISNHLYFYWYRQILGQKVEFLVSFYNNEISEKSEIFDDQFSVERPDGSNFTLKIRSTKLEDSAMYFCASIGENEKLFFGSGTQLSVL.

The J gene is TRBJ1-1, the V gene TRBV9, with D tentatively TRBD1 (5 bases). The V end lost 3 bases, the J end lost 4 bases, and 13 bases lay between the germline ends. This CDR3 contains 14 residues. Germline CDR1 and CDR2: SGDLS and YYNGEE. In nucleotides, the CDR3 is TGTGCCAGCAGCGCCTTGGCAGGGTCCACTGAAGCTTTCTTT. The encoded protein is CASSALAGSTEAFF.

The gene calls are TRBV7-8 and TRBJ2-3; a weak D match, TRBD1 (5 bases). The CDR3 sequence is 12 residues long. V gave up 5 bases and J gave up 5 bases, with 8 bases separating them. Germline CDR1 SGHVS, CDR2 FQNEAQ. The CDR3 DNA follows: TGTGCCAGCAGCCCCCAGGGAGATACGCAGTATTTT. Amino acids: CASSPQGDTQYF. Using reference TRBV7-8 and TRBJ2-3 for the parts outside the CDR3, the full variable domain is GAGVSQSPRYKVAKRGQDVALRCDPISGHVSLFWYQQALGQGPEFLTYFQNEAQLDKSGLPSDRFFAERPEGSVSTLKIQRTQQEDSAVYLCASSPQGDTQYFGPGTRLTVL.

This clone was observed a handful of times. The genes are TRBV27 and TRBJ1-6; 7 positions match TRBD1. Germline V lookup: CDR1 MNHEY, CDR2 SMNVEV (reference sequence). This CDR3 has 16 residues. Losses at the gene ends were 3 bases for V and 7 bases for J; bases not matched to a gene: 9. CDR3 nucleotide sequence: TGTGCCAGCAGTTTCCGACGGGACAGAGCAAATTCACCCCTCCACTTT. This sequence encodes CASSFRRDRANSPLHF.

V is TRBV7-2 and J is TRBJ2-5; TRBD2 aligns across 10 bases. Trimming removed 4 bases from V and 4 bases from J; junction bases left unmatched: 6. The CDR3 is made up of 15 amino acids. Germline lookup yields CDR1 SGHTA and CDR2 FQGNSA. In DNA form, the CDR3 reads TGTGCCAGCAGCTGGAGCGGGGGGGCAGTAGAGACCCAGTACTTC. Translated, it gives CASSWSGGAVETQYF.

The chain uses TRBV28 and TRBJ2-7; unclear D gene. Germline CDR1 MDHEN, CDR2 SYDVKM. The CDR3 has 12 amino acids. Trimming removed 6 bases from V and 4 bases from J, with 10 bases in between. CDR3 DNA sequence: TGTGCCAGCAGCACCACAGTGTACGAGCAGTACTTC. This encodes CASSTTVYEQYF. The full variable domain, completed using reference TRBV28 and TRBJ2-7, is DVKVTQSSRYLVKRTGEKVFLECVQDMDHENMFWYRQDPGLGLRLIYFSYDVKMKEKGDIPEGYSVSREKKERFSLILESASTNQTSMYLCASSTTVYEQYFGPGTRLTVT.

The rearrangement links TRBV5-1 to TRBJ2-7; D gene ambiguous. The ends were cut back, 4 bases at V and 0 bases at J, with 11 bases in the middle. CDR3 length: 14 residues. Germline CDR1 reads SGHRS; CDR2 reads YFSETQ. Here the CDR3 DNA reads TGCGCCAGCAGCCGTACTCAGAGCTCCTACGAGCAGTACTTC. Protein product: CASSRTQSSYEQYF.

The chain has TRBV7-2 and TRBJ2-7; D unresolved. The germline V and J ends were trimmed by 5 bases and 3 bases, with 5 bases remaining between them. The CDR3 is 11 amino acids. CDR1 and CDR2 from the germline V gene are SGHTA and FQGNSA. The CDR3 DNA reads TGTGCCAGCAGCCCTCTCTACGAGCAGTACTTC. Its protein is CASSPLYEQYF.

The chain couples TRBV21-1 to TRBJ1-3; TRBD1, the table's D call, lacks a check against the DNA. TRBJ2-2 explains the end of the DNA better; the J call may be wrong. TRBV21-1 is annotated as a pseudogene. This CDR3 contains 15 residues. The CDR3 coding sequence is TGTGCCCCCAAGCGGGTCAGGGGGTTTATCGGGGAGCTGTTTTTT. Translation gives CAPKRVRGFIGELFF.

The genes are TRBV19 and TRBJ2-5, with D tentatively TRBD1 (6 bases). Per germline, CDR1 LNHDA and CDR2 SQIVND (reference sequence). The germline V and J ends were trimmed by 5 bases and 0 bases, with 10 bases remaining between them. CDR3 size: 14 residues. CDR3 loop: CASSVGQYQETQYF. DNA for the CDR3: TGTGCCAGTAGTGTAGGACAGTACCAAGAGACCCAGTACTTC.

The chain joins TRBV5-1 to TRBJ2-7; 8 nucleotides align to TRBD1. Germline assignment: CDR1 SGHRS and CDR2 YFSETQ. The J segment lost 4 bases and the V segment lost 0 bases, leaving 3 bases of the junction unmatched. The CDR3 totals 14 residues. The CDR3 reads CASSLATGGYEQYV. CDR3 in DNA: TGCGCCAGCAGCTTGGCCACAGGGGGGTACGAGCAGTACGTC.

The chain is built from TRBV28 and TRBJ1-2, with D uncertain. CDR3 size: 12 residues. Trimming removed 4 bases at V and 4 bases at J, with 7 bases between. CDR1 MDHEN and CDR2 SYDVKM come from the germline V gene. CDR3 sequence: CASSWGGYGYTF. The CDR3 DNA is TGTGCCAGCAGTTGGGGTGGCTATGGCTACACCTTC.

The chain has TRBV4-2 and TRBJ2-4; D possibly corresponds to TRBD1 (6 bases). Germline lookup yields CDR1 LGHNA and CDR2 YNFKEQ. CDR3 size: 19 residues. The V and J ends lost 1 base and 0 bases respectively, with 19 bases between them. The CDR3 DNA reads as TGTGCCAGCAGCCAAGCTTTCGGGACAAATGACGCAGCCAAAAACATTCAGTACTTC. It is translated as CASSQAFGTNDAAKNIQYF.

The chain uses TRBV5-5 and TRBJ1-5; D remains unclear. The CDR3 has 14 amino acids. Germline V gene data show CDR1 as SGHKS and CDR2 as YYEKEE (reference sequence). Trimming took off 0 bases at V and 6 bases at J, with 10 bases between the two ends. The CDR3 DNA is TGTGCCAGCAGCTTGGTAGAAGGGCGTCAGCCCCAGCATTTT. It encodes CASSLVEGRQPQHF.

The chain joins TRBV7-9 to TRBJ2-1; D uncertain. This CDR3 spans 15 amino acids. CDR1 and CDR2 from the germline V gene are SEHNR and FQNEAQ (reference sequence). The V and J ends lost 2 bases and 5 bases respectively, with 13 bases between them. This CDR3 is CASSLLGGRNNEQFF. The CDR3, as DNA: TGTGCCAGCAGCTTACTGGGCGGACGCAACAATGAGCAGTTCTTC.

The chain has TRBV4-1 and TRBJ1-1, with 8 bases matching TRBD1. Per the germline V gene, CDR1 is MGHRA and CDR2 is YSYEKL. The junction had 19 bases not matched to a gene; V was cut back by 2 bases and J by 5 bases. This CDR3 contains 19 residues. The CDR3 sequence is CASSQPRDYTDRAGTEAFF. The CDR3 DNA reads TGCGCCAGCAGCCAACCCCGGGATTATACGGACAGGGCAGGAACTGAAGCTTTCTTT.

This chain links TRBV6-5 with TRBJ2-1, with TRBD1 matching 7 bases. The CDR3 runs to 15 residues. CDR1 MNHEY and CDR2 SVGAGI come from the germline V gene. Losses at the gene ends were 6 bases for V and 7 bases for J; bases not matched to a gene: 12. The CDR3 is CASRTDNGQANEQFF. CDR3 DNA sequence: TGTGCCAGCAGGACCGACAACGGACAGGCTAATGAGCAGTTCTTC.